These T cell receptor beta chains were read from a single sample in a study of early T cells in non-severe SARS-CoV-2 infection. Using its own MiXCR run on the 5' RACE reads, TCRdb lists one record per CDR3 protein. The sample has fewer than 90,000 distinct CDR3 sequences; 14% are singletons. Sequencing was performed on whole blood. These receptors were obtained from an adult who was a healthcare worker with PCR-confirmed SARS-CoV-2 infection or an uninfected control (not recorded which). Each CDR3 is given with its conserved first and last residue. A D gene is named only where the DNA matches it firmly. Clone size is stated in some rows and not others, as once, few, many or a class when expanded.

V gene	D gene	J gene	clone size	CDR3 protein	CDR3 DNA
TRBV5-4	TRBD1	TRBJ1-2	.	CASSSTGTANYGYTF	TGTGCCAGCAGCTCTACCGGGACAGCAAACTATGGCTACACCTTC
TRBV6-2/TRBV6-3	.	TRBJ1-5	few	CASSEKHRGINQPQHF	TGTGCCAGCAGTGAGAAGCACAGAGGGATCAATCAGCCCCAGCATTTT
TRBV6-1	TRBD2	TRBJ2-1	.	CALWWERGGRYNEQFF	TGTGCCCTCTGGTGGGAGCGGGGGGGCAGGTACAATGAGCAGTTCTTC
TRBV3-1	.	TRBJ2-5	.	CASSQLRVETQYF	TGTGCCAGCAGCCAACTACGAGTAGAGACCCAGTACTTC
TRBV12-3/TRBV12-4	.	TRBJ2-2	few	CASSKRGDGNTGELFF	TGTGCCAGCAGCAAACGCGGAGACGGGAACACCGGGGAGCTGTTTTTT
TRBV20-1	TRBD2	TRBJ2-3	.	CSASYGTRSDTQYF	TGCAGTGCTAGTTACGGGACTAGATCAGATACGCAGTATTTT
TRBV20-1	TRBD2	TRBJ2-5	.	CSAAGEETQYF	TGCAGTGCCGCGGGGGAAGAGACCCAGTACTTC
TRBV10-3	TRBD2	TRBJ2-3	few	CAISAGTSGTDTQYF	TGTGCCATCAGTGCCGGGACTAGCGGCACAGATACGCAGTATTTT
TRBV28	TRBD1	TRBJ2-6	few	CASSRTGGSQANVLTF	TGTGCCAGCAGCCGGACAGGGGGCTCACAGGCCAACGTCCTGACTTTC
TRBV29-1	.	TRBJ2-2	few	CSVAYTGAGELFF	TGCAGCGTTGCTTACACGGGGGCCGGGGAGCTGTTTTTT
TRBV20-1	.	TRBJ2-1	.	CSARDTREQFF	TGCAGTGCTAGAGATACCCGTGAGCAGTTCTTC
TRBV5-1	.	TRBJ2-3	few	CASSLGGDFTDTQYF	TGCGCCAGCAGCTTGGGCGGGGACTTCACAGATACGCAGTATTTT
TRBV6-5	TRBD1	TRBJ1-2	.	CASSRPGQTFYGYTF	TGTGCCAGCAGTCGACCGGGACAGACATTCTATGGCTACACCTTC
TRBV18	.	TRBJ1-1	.	CASSPPSKPEAFF	TGTGCCAGCTCACCACCGTCTAAACCTGAAGCTTTCTTT
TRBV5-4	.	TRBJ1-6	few	CASSYRDGNSPLHF	TGTGCCAGCAGTTACCGGGACGGCAATTCACCCCTCCACTTT
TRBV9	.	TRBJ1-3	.	CASSVATPGVENTIYF	TGTGCCAGCAGCGTAGCTACTCCGGGGGTGGAAAACACCATATATTTT
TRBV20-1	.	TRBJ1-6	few	CSVRGGVVNNSPLHF	TGCAGTGTTAGGGGCGGAGTGGTTAATAATTCACCCCTCCACTTT
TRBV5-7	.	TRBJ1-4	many	CASSFRQFNEKLFF	TGTGCCAGCAGCTTCCGGCAATTCAATGAAAAACTGTTTTTT
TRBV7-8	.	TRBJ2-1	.	CASSTSYTGMNSDEQFF	TGTGCCAGCAGCACCTCTTACACAGGGATGAACAGCGATGAGCAGTTCTTC
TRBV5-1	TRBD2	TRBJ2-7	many	CASSLEGLASYEQYF	TGCGCCAGCAGCTTGGAGGGACTAGCGTCGTACGAGCAGTACTTC
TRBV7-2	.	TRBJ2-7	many	CASSLVVGQTTSYEQYF	TGTGCCAGCAGCTTAGTGGTTGGGCAGACCACCTCCTACGAGCAGTACTTC
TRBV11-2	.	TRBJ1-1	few	CASSFGFQSGAFF	TGTGCCAGCAGCTTCGGGTTCCAGAGTGGAGCTTTCTTT
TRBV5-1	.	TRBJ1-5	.	CASSPGGQWNQPQHF	TGCGCCAGCAGCCCTGGAGGGCAGTGGAATCAGCCCCAGCATTTT
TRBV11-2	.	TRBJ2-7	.	CASSLGRGYEQYF	TGTGCCAGCAGCCTAGGAAGGGGCTACGAGCAGTACTTC
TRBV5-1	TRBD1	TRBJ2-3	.	CASSLGPPGQGRTDTQYF	TGCGCCAGCAGCCTGGGCCCACCGGGACAGGGCCGCACAGATACGCAGTATTTT
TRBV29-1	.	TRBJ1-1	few	CSVPQGPGTEAFF	TGCAGCGTACCCCAGGGACCGGGGACTGAAGCTTTCTTT
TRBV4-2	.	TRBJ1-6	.	CASSQNQQGANSPLHF	TGTGCCAGCAGCCAAAATCAACAGGGTGCTAATTCACCCCTCCACTTT
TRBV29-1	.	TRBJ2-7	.	CSVVRSSEQYF	TGCAGCGTTGTCAGAAGCTCCGAGCAGTACTTC
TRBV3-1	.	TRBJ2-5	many	CASSQAGETQYF	TGTGCCAGCAGCCAAGCGGGAGAGACCCAGTACTTC
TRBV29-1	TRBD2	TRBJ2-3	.	CSVTSGGGTDTQYF	TGCAGCGTAACCAGCGGGGGGGGCACAGATACGCAGTATTTT
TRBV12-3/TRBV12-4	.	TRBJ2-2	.	CASSSRGGELFF	TGTGCCAGCAGTTCACGTGGCGGGGAGCTGTTTTTT
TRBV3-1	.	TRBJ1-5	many	CASSQGRNSNQPQHF	TGTGCCAGCAGCCAAGGCAGAAATAGCAATCAGCCCCAGCATTTT
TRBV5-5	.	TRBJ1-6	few	CASGSYNSPLHF	TGTGCCAGCGGCTCCTATAATTCACCCCTCCACTTT
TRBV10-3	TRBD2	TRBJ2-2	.	CAISGGSLYTGELFF	TGTGCCATCAGCGGGGGGTCCTTGTACACCGGGGAGCTGTTTTTT
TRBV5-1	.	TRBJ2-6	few	CASSRDPGPGANVLTF	TGCGCCAGCAGCCGCGATCCGGGCCCTGGGGCCAACGTCCTGACTTTC
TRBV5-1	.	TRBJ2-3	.	CASRGSGADTQYF	TGCGCCAGTCGCGGGTCCGGCGCAGATACGCAGTATTTT
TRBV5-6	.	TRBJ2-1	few	CASSLYGGDEQFF	TGTGCCAGCAGCTTGTATGGCGGCGATGAGCAGTTCTTC
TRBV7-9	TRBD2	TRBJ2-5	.	CASSLLGLAQETQYF	TGTGCCAGCAGCTTACTTGGACTAGCCCAAGAGACCCAGTACTTC
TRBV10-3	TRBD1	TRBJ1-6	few	CANRDSQDSPLHF	TGTGCCAACAGGGACAGCCAGGATTCACCCCTCCACTTT
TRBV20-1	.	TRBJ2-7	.	CSATRVSYEQYF	TGCAGTGCTACCCGGGTCTCCTACGAGCAGTACTTC
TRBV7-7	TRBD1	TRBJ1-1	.	CASSPRGQNTEAFF	TGTGCCAGCAGCCCCAGGGGGCAGAACACTGAAGCTTTCTTT
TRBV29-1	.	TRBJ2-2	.	CSVEGIGGGELFF	TGCAGCGTTGAAGGGATAGGAGGCGGGGAGCTGTTTTTT
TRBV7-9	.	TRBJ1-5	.	CASSPLIGNHNQPQHF	TGTGCCAGCAGCCCGCTGATCGGGAATCACAATCAGCCCCAGCATTTT
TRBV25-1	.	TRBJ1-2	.	CASSEGGRETYGYTF	TGTGCCAGCAGTGAGGGGGGGCGCGAGACCTATGGCTACACCTTC
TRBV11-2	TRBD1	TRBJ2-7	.	CASSPGNRGYEQYF	TGTGCCAGCAGCCCTGGGAACAGGGGTTACGAGCAGTACTTC
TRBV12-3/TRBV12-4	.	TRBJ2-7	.	CASSFGIGWTASYEQYF	TGTGCCAGCAGTTTTGGTATTGGGTGGACAGCCTCTTACGAGCAGTACTTC